The source of this TCR beta chain is a study of CD8+CD57+ T cells in acquired aplastic anemia. In the study overall: The sorted CD4+ and CD8+ cells yielded an average roughly 3 ug of DNA.

TCR beta VDJ and CDR3 profiling used genomic DNA as template. From the reads, TCRdb called clonotypes with MiXCR, one entry per CDR3 protein. The profile covers about 200,000 distinct CDR3 sequences, with about 60% appearing a single time and roughly 64% taken by the ten largest. This CDR3 spans 14 amino acids. Germline assignment: CDR1 SGHRS and CDR2 YFSETQ. By flow cytometry, patients selected for sequencing had shown an expansion of CD8+CD57+ cells. At the time of blood sampling, patients had not yet received any therapy. Comments on this clonotype: A junction boundary mismatches the germline segment, possibly from a read error.

The chain carries TRBV5-1 and TRBJ1-6, with 9 bases matching TRBD1. Sample: sorted CD4+, CD8+, or CD8+CD57+ T cells (not recorded which) from PBMCs. The sequence came from a human donor with aplastic anemia. CDR3: CASSNTGGNSPLHF. The CDR3 DNA follows: TGTGCCAGCAGCAATACAGGGGGCAATTCACCCCTCCACTTT. Based on the CDR3 plus reference TRBV5-1 and TRBJ1-6, the full variable domain is KAGVTQTPRYLIKTRGQQVTLSCSPISGHRSVSWYQQTPGQGLQFLFEYFSETQRNKGNFPGRFSGRQFSNSRSEMNVSTLELGDSALYLCASSNTGGNSPLHFGNGTRLTVT.